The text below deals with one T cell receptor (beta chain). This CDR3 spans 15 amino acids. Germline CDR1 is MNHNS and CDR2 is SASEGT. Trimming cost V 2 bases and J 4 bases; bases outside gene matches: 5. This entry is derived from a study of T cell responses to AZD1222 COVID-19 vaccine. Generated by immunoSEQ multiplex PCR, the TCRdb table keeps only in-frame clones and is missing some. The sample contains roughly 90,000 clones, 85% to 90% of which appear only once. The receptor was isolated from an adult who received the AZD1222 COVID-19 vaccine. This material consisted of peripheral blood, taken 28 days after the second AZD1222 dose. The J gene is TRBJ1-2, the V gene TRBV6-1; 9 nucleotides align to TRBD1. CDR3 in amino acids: CASSERDRASYGYTF. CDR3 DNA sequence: TGTGCCAGCAGTGAACGGGACAGGGCGAGCTATGGCTACACCTTC.